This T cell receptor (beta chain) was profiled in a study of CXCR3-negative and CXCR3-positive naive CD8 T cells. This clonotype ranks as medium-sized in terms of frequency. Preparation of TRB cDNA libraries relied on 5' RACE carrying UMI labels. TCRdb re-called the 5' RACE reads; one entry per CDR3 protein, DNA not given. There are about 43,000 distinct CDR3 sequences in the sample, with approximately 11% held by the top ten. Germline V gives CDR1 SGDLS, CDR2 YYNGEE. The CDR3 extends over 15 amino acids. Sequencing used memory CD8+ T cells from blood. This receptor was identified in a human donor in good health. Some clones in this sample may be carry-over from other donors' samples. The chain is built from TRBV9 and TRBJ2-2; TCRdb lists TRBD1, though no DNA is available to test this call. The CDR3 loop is CASSWTALNTGELFF.